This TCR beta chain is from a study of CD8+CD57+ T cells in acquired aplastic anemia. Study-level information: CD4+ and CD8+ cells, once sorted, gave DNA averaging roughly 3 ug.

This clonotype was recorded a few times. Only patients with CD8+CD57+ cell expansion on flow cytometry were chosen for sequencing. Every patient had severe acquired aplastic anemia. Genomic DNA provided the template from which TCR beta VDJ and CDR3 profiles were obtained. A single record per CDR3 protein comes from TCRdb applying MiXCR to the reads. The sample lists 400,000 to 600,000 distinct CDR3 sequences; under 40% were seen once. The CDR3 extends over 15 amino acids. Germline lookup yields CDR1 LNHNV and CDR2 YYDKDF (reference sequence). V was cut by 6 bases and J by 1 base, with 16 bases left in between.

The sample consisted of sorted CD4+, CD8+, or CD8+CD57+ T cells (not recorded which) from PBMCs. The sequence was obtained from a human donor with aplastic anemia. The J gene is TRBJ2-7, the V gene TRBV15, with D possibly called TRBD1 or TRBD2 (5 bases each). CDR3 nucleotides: TGTGCCACCAGTCAAACTAGGGACGGTTCCTACGAGCAGTACTTC. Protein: CATSQTRDGSYEQYF. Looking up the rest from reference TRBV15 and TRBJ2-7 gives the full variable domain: DAMVIQNPRYQVTQFGKPVTLSCSQTLNHNVMYWYQQKSSQAPKLLFHYYDKDFNNEADTPDNFQSRRPNTSFCFLDIRSPGLGDTAMYLCATSQTRDGSYEQYFGPGTRLTVT.